Given below is one T cell receptor (beta chain) in context. Its antigen target is currently unknown. There are no base qualities to consult, and no much larger clone falls within one base. Patients chosen for sequencing had shown expansion of CD8+CD57+ cells by flow cytometry. Severe acquired aplastic anemia was diagnosed in all patients according to International Study of Aplastic Anemia and Agranulocytosis and Camitta criteria. No patient had received any therapy when blood was sampled. The study deep-sequenced TCR repertoires of sorted CD4+ and CD8+ blood T cells from severe aplastic anemia patients and healthy subjects. Patients were enrolled in the USA under clinicaltrials.gov protocols 00001620, 01623167, 00001397, 00071045, 00081523 and 00961064. Ficoll-Paque density gradient centrifugation was used to isolate peripheral blood mononuclear cells. Before DNA extraction, CD4+ and CD8+ T cells were sorted by FACS or by magnetic beads.

The data are from a study of CD8+CD57+ T cells in acquired aplastic anemia (dated by TCRdb to between 2017 and 2018). General notes on the study: DNA extracted from sorted CD4+ and CD8+ cells had a mean of approximately 3.5 ug, with a range of 0.2 to 27.4 ug. CD8+CD57+ expansion was defined as a frequency above the mean frequency observed in healthy subjects.

The CDR3, from cysteine to phenylalanine, totals 15 residues. Only CDR3 DNA remains: 45 bases, in frame from the first base. V and J are truncated by 2 bases and 0 bases respectively, leaving an intervening sequence of 8 bases. CDR1 and CDR2, per the germline V gene, are KGHDR and SFDVKD. Genomic DNA served as template for TCR beta VDJ combination and CDR3 sequence profiling. TCR repertoire sequencing was run on an Illumina HiSeq 2000. Per the source publication's procedure: TRBV/TRBJ rearrangement plots, CDR3 size and DJ length profiles, and Simpson's diversity index were used to assess repertoires. The most abundant DNA sequence in the deep sequencing data was defined as the immunodominant clone. CDR3 amino acid sequences were screened for sharing across subjects and were compared with published repertoires and the VDJdb database. The public reads were reprocessed in TCRdb via fastp at Q25 and MiXCR, keeping in-frame beta chains. Records with the same CDR3 protein are collapsed into one entry carrying the most frequent genes and DNA. TCRdb, not the authors, supplied the V and J calls. Present in this sample are more than 150,000 distinct CDR3 sequences, roughly 50% of which were seen just once. About 2% of the sample rests with the top ten.

The investigation overall reported the following: CD8+ Simpson's diversity did not differ significantly between patients and healthy controls (P=0.060). About 30 CD8+ CDR3 sequences were found to be shared between patients and controls, but these sequences appeared to be highly expressed in patients and within the immunodominant clones of the patients.

The chain is made from TRBV24-1 and TRBJ2-3; the D gene cannot be resolved beyond TRBD1 or TRBD2, each matching 5 bases. The source of this sequence is a human donor with aplastic anemia. The sample consisted of sorted CD4+, CD8+, or CD8+CD57+ T cells (not recorded which) from PBMCs. Here the CDR3 is given as CATSDSGRSTDTQYF. The sequenced DNA is TGTGCCACCAGTGATTCGGGACGGAGCACAGATACGCAGTATTTT.